A selection of T cell receptor beta chains follows, all from one sample in a study of liver allograft versus peripheral blood T cells. TCRdb fed the reads into MiXCR, producing one record per CDR3 protein. This table has some 2,500 distinct CDR3 sequences, roughly a sixth appearing once. The source is a human patient who had a liver transplant. Some T cells may trace back to the graft donor. CDR3s include the opening cysteine and the closing phenylalanine or tryptophan. The order of the fields is clone size, D gene, V gene, J gene, CDR3 protein, CDR3 DNA. A D gene is named only where the DNA matches it firmly. Where a row states a size, it is once, few, many or the class of an expanded clone; other rows omit it.

clone size: large; D gene: .; V gene: TRBV29-1; J gene: TRBJ2-7; CDR3 protein: CSVELDRTYEQYF; CDR3 DNA: TGCAGCGTTGAGTTGGACAGAACCTACGAGCAGTACTTC
clone size: medium-sized; D gene: TRBD1; V gene: TRBV27; J gene: TRBJ1-1; CDR3 protein: CASRQGGMNTEAFF; CDR3 DNA: TGTGCCAGCAGACAGGGGGGGATGAACACTGAAGCTTTCTTT
clone size: medium-sized; D gene: .; V gene: TRBV12-5; J gene: TRBJ1-5; CDR3 protein: CASGTGLQPQHF; CDR3 DNA: TGTGCTAGTGGTACGGGACTGCAGCCCCAGCATTTT
clone size: .; D gene: TRBD2; V gene: TRBV9; J gene: TRBJ2-3; CDR3 protein: CASSVAGGEFGTQYF; CDR3 DNA: TGTGCCAGCAGCGTCGCGGGGGGGGAGTTTGGAACGCAGTATTTT
clone size: medium-sized; D gene: .; V gene: TRBV27; J gene: TRBJ2-7; CDR3 protein: CATRSGKTSYEQYF; CDR3 DNA: TGTGCCACCCGATCAGGGAAAACTTCCTACGAGCAGTACTTC
clone size: medium-sized; D gene: .; V gene: TRBV9; J gene: TRBJ1-4; CDR3 protein: CASSVGRDKSEKLFF; CDR3 DNA: TGTGCCAGCAGCGTAGGCAGGGATAAAAGTGAAAAACTGTTTTTT
clone size: medium-sized; D gene: .; V gene: TRBV6-5; J gene: TRBJ2-1; CDR3 protein: CASSSVRAYNEQFF; CDR3 DNA: TGTGCCAGCAGTTCCGTCCGTGCCTACAATGAGCAGTTCTTC
clone size: .; D gene: .; V gene: TRBV6-1; J gene: TRBJ2-5; CDR3 protein: CASSHAGIKETQYF; CDR3 DNA: TGTGCCAGCAGTCACGCGGGGATAAAAGAGACCCAGTACTTC
clone size: few; D gene: TRBD2; V gene: TRBV10-3; J gene: TRBJ2-5; CDR3 protein: CAISSQRGQETQYF; CDR3 DNA: TGTGCCATCAGTAGTCAGCGGGGGCAAGAGACCCAGTACTTC
clone size: medium-sized; D gene: .; V gene: TRBV12-3/TRBV12-4; J gene: TRBJ1-2; CDR3 protein: CASSRATGGYTF; CDR3 DNA: TGTGCCAGCAGCCGAGCTACGGGGGGCTACACCTTC